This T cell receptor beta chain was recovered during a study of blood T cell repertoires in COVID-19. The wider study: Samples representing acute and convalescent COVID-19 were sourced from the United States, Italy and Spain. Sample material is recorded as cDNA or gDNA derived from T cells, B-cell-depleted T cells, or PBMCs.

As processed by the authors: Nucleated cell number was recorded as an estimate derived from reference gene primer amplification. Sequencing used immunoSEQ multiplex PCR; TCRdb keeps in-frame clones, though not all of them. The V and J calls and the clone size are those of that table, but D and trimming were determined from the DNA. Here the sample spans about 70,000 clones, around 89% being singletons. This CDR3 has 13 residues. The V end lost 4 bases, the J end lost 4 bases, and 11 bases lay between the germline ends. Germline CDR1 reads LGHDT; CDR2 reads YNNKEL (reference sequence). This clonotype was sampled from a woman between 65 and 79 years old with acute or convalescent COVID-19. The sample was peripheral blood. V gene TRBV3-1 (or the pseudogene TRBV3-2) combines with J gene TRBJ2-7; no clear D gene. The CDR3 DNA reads TGTGCCAGCAGCCCTCGACCCGGGTACGAGCAGTACTTC. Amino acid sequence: CASSPRPGYEQYF.